The next 30 T cell receptor beta chains were all read from a single sample in a study of read filtering for tumor transcriptome and immune sequencing. From approximately 430 ng of RNA, a library with molecular barcoded alpha/delta and beta/gamma adaptors was made. Via MiXCR, TCRdb re-called the reads, giving one row per CDR3 protein. The data hold roughly 38,000 distinct CDR3 sequences, with more than 13% observed a single time. Source material: a population of CD138-negative cells sorted from bone marrow. These receptors were collected from a donor aged 40 or older with multiple myeloma.

This clonotype has a count of ten or more. The CDR3 loop reads CASSPPGGLYTGELFF. DNA for the CDR3: TGTGCCAGCAGCCCCCCTGGCGGCCTCTACACCGGGGAGCTGTTTTTT. The chain couples TRBV4-2 to TRBJ2-2; D remains unclear. Trimming removed 4 bases from V and 3 bases from J, with 15 bases in between. Germline CDR1 LGHNA, CDR2 YNFKEQ. The CDR3 loop spans 16 amino acids.

This clonotype was seen at least ten times. The V and J genes are TRBV3-1 and TRBJ1-5; 9 nucleotides align to TRBD1. Germline CDR1 and CDR2: LGHDT and YNNKEL (reference sequence). The J segment lost 6 bases and the V segment lost 1 base, leaving 1 base of the junction unmatched. The CDR3 has 14 residues. The chain's CDR3 is CASSQGTGVQPQHF. Written as DNA, the CDR3 is TGTGCCAGCAGCCAAGGGACAGGGGTTCAGCCCCAGCATTTT.

This clonotype was recorded many times. This rearrangement joins TRBV10-3 to TRBJ2-7, with D perhaps given as TRBD1 or TRBD2 (7 bases each). The CDR3 totals 16 residues. Trimming took off 4 bases at V and 3 bases at J, with 19 bases between the two ends. Germline V gene sequence: CDR1 ENHRY, CDR2 SYGVKD. CDR3 protein: CAISGQGTPGGYEQYF. DNA of the CDR3: TGTGCCATCAGTGGACAGGGCACGCCGGGAGGCTACGAGCAGTACTTC.

This clonotype was counted ten times or more. CDR3 sequence reads: CASSHLRGGNEQYF. The DNA for the CDR3 is TGTGCCAGCAGCCATCTCAGGGGGGGAAACGAGCAGTACTTC. The chain has TRBV3-1 and TRBJ2-7; D is possibly TRBD1 or TRBD2 (7 bases each). CDR1 is LGHDT and CDR2 is YNNKEL in the germline V gene (reference sequence). The V end lost 3 bases, the J end lost 5 bases, and 14 bases lay between the germline ends. The CDR3 loop spans 14 amino acids.

As for this clonotype: A far larger clone is just one base off, so this is likely a read error. V and J are TRBV11-3 and TRBJ2-3; D not resolved. The CDR3 contains 11 residues. Germline lookup yields CDR1 SGHNT and CDR2 YENEEA. The DNA for the CDR3 is TGTGCCAGCGGGCTCACAGATAGGCAGTATTTT. Translation: CASGLTDRQYF.

This clonotype was seen many times. This rearrangement joins TRBV5-1 to TRBJ2-1; 9 nucleotides line up with TRBD1. The CDR3 sequence is 15 residues long. Per the germline V gene, CDR1 is SGHRS and CDR2 is YFSETQ. V shed 5 bases and J 8 bases; nucleotides not matched to a gene: 11. The CDR3 DNA reads TGCGCCAGCAGAAAGCCGGGACAGGGCTGGGATGAGCAGTTCTTC. Encoded protein: CASRKPGQGWDEQFF.

This clonotype was seen at least ten times. This sequence joins TRBV5-5 and TRBJ1-2; D unresolved. This CDR3 comprises 14 residues. CDR1 and CDR2 from the germline V gene are SGHKS and YYEKEE (reference sequence). Trimming took 6 bases from V and 0 from J, leaving 12 bases between them. For the CDR3, the DNA is TGTGCCAGCACCCTGCCAGGTACTAACTATGGCTACACCTTC. It translates to CASTLPGTNYGYTF.

Within the sample, this clonotype is medium-sized. The limits of the CDR3 on the DNA are not certain, so only TCRdb's listed CDR3 is given. The V gene is TRBV29-1, the J gene TRBJ2-1; the D call TRBD1 from the table was never checked on the DNA. The CDR3 extends over 11 residues, inclusive of both ends. Germline loops: CDR1 SQVTM, CDR2 ANQGSEA. The CDR3: CSVGGGTAIFF.

This clonotype was detected many times. The V call is TRBV19, the J call TRBJ2-1; TRBD1 agrees at 7 bases. The J segment lost 6 bases and the V segment lost 5 bases, leaving 10 bases of the junction unmatched. CDR3 length: 15 residues. CDR1 and CDR2 (germline): LNHDA, SQIVND (reference sequence). This CDR3 reads CASSFGQVRFNEQFF. DNA of the CDR3: TGTGCCAGTAGTTTTGGACAGGTCCGCTTCAATGAGCAGTTCTTC.

This clonotype was observed at least ten times. The chain couples TRBV10-3 to TRBJ2-5, with 10 positions matching TRBD2. Germline values: CDR1 ENHRY, CDR2 SYGVKD. Trimming took 3 bases from V and 5 from J; bases not matched to a gene: 21. CDR3 length: 20 residues. The CDR3 DNA is TGTGCCATCAGTGACTCCGGTTTGAGCGGGGGGGAAGGAGAAGGCGAGACCCAGTACTTC. Translating gives CAISDSGLSGGEGEGETQYF.

This clonotype turned up a few times. This chain uses TRBV4-2 with TRBJ2-1; weak D call: TRBD2 (5 bases). This CDR3 spans 16 amino acids. Germline loops: CDR1 LGHNA, CDR2 YNFKEQ. V gave up 0 bases and J gave up 1 base, with 10 bases separating them. The CDR3 spells CASSQDYPGSYNEQFF. CDR3 DNA sequence: TGTGCCAGCAGCCAAGATTACCCGGGGTCCTACAATGAGCAGTTCTTC.

A word on this clonotype: Since no conserved phenylalanine or tryptophan closes the CDR3, a read error is the likely cause. The DNA is omitted, as the CDR3 cannot be located on it reliably, and the CDR3 follows TCRdb's listing. The rearrangement joins TRBV12-3 or TRBV12-4 to TRBJ2-1; the table's D gene call, TRBD2, was not cross checked with the DNA. The CDR3 region is 17 residues in length, termini included. This chain's CDR3 is CASSVPPLAGSYNEQIS.

This clonotype was recorded at least ten times. V and J are TRBV11-2 and TRBJ2-1; TRBD2 agrees at 12 bases. After removal of 5 bases from V and 7 bases from J, the junction contained 6 bases not matched to a gene. Germline V gene sequence: CDR1 SGHAT, CDR2 FQNNGV. CDR3 length: 15 amino acids. DNA of the CDR3: TGTGCCAGCAGCCGACTAGCGGGAGTTAGTAATGAGCAGTTCTTC. This sequence encodes CASSRLAGVSNEQFF.

In its sample, this clonotype was seen many times. This chain links TRBV5-1 with TRBJ2-5; D is ambiguous. Looked up from germline, CDR1 is SGHRS and CDR2 is YFSETQ. The CDR3 extends over 13 amino acids. V was pared by 0 bases and J by 3 bases, with 6 bases between. The CDR3 sequence: CASSLGGEETQYF. CDR3 DNA sequence: TGCGCCAGCAGCTTGGGGGGTGAAGAGACCCAGTACTTC.

This clonotype was seen repeatedly, ten times or more. The chain uses TRBV10-3 and TRBJ1-4; no clear D gene. The CDR3 contains 15 residues. Germline lookup yields CDR1 ENHRY and CDR2 SYGVKD. Trimming cost V 0 bases and J 8 bases, with 13 bases left between them. In DNA form, the CDR3 reads TGTGCCATCAGTGAGTCAACCGCAACCTCCGAAAAACTGTTTTTT. It translates to CAISESTATSEKLFF.

The table lists this clonotype with many counts. This sequence joins TRBV28 and TRBJ2-2, with D possibly matching TRBD1 (5 bases). V was shortened by 7 bases and J by 4 bases, with 10 bases between the two germline ends. This CDR3 region has 13 residues. CDR1 is MDHEN and CDR2 is SYDVKM in the germline V gene. CDR3 nucleotides: TGTGCCAGCACCCAGGACACCACCGGGGAGCTGTTTTTT. It codes for CASTQDTTGELFF.

This clonotype appeared many times. The rearrangement joins TRBV7-3 to TRBJ2-6, with a tentative D call TRBD1 (5 bases). The CDR3 contains 15 residues. CDR1 is SGHTA, CDR2 FQGTGA, per germline. V was pared by 5 bases and J by 0 bases, with 8 bases between. This CDR3 reads CASSRDSSGANVLTF. CDR3 DNA: TGTGCCAGCAGCCGTGACAGCTCTGGGGCCAACGTCCTGACTTTC.

This clonotype was seen at least ten times. The gene calls are TRBV14 and TRBJ1-2; 8 bases line up with TRBD1. V dropped 4 bases and J dropped 4; count of bases not matched to a gene: 14. This CDR3 has 17 residues. CDR1 is SGHDN, CDR2 FVKESK, per germline. CDR3 coding DNA: TGTGCCAGCAGCCCTCTAACAGGACAGGGAGGGTTCTATGGCTACACCTTC. This sequence encodes CASSPLTGQGGFYGYTF.

Worth noting for this clonotype: A much larger clone sits a single nucleotide away, making a read error possible. The V call is TRBV24-1, the J call TRBJ2-5; TRBD1 aligns across 8 bases. The CDR3 extends over 14 amino acids. Looked up from germline, CDR1 is KGHDR and CDR2 is SFDVKD. CDR3 amino acids: CAISPDRGKETRYF. CDR3 nucleotide sequence: TGTGCCATCAGCCCTGACAGGGGCAAAGAGACCCGGTACTTC.

In regard to this clonotype: A much bigger clone sits one base away, suggesting this may be a read error. The V call is TRBV6-5, the J call TRBJ2-5; D gene unclear. CDR1 and CDR2 from the germline V gene are MNHEY and SVGAGI. The CDR3 has 14 amino acids. The CDR3 sequence: CANSYSTGSETQYF. The CDR3, as DNA: TGTGCCAACAGTTACTCGACGGGTTCAGAGACCCAGTACTTC.

This clonotype occurred many times. V and J are TRBV24-1 and TRBJ1-3, with D possibly being TRBD1 (5 bases). Germline V gives CDR1 KGHDR, CDR2 SFDVKD. Trimming stripped 6 bases from V and 6 bases from J, with 14 bases between. This CDR3 contains 14 residues. CDR3 in amino acids: CATSPGWGINTIYF. The CDR3 DNA follows: TGTGCCACCAGTCCAGGGTGGGGGATAAACACCATATATTTT.

Remarks on this clonotype: A far larger clone is off by one base, so a read error is likely. Without the conserved terminal phenylalanine or tryptophan, this CDR3 likely stems from a read error. V gene TRBV12-3 or TRBV12-4 combines with J gene TRBJ2-2; 8 bases map to TRBD1. The CDR3 has 18 residues. V was pared by 5 bases and J by 2 bases, with 13 bases of the junction left unmatched. The CDR3 nucleotides are TGTGCCAGCAGTCCCGGTACAGGGGGTCTATATAACACCGGGGAGCTGTTTTCT. It specifies CASSPGTGGLYNTGELFS.

This clonotype came up many times. This sequence joins TRBV27 and TRBJ2-1; 8 positions agree with TRBD2. The CDR3 has 15 residues. V shed 6 bases, J shed 4 bases, and the junction held 8 bases outside the gene matches. The germline V gene encodes CDR1 MNHEY and CDR2 SMNVEV (reference sequence). CDR3 nucleotides: TGTGCCAGCAGATCATCTAGCGGGCCGTACAATGAGCAGTTCTTC. It translates to CASRSSSGPYNEQFF.

This clonotype was counted ten times or more. In DNA form, the CDR3 reads TGTGCCAGCAGTGAGACAGTCGAACTGTTTTTT. Its translation: CASSETVELFF. The chain links TRBV2 to TRBJ1-4, with D perhaps matching TRBD1 (5 bases). Per germline, CDR1 SNHLY and CDR2 FYNNEI. V lost 3 bases and J lost 12, with 8 bases in between. This CDR3 has 11 residues.

This clonotype has ten or more counts. The J gene is TRBJ2-7, the V gene TRBV10-3; TRBD1 matches at 7 bases. Germline V gene data show CDR1 as ENHRY and CDR2 as SYGVKD. The CDR3 covers 15 residues. Trimming at V came to 6 bases and at J to 3 bases, leaving 11 bases not matched to a gene. Here the CDR3 reads CAISSSGQRIYEQYF. The CDR3 bases are TGTGCCATCAGCAGTTCGGGACAGAGAATCTACGAGCAGTACTTC.

This clonotype was recorded many times. The chain joins TRBV19 to TRBJ2-2; D is uncertain. Looked up from germline, CDR1 is LNHDA and CDR2 is SQIVND (reference sequence). Trimming left V 3 bases short and J 1 base short, with 6 bases between. The length of the CDR3 is 14 residues. CDR3 amino acids: CASSIVRNTGELFF. In DNA, the CDR3 is TGTGCCAGTAGTATTGTCAGGAACACCGGGGAGCTGTTTTTT.

In its sample, this clonotype was seen many times. In DNA form, the CDR3 reads TGCGCCACGAGGGGTACGGGCGGGACCGACGAGCAGTACTTC. It codes for CATRGTGGTDEQYF. The J gene is TRBJ2-7, the V gene TRBV5-1; D is possibly TRBD2 (6 bases). The CDR3 runs to 14 residues. V lost 9 bases, J lost 5 bases, and 21 bases lay in between. Germline V CDR1 and CDR2: SGHRS, YFSETQ.

In regard to this clonotype: Just one base apart from a much larger clone, this may be a read error. As the CDR3 is not closed by the conserved phenylalanine or tryptophan, this likely results from a read error. V and J are TRBV12-3 or TRBV12-4 and TRBJ1-1, with unresolved D. CDR3 length: 13 residues. V shed 1 base and J shed 1 base, with 4 bases lying between them. The CDR3 DNA follows: TGTGCCAGCAGTTTAGTACAGAACACTGAAGCTTTCCTT. Encoded protein: CASSLVQNTEAFL.

Notes on this clonotype: One end of the junction is discordant with germline, which a read error may explain. V usage is TRBV6-4 and J usage is TRBJ2-1, with 11 nucleotides matching TRBD2. The CDR3 length is 14 residues. Germline CDR1 is MRHNA and CDR2 is SNTAGT. This chain's CDR3 is CATTQTSGSSERFF. DNA of the CDR3: TGTGCCACCACTCAAACTAGCGGGAGCAGTGAGCGGTTCTTC.

This clonotype was observed many times. J is TRBJ2-1 and V is TRBV12-3 or TRBV12-4; D might be TRBD2 (6 bases). The CDR3 contains 12 residues. The V and J ends lost 7 bases and 10 bases respectively, with 14 bases between them. Here the CDR3 DNA reads TGTGCCAGCAAGGGTGTGGGAGGAGAGCAGTTCTTC. This codes for CASKGVGGEQFF.